These 3 T cell receptor beta chains were sequenced from one sample in a study of blood T cells in healthy people across ages (dated by TCRdb to 2015 to 2017). The method was 5' RACE. A second PCR of about 7 to 12 cycles was run with a J-beta primer mix and a sample-barcoded 5' primer. Starting from the raw public reads, TCRdb applied fastp trimming at Q25, assembled clones with MiXCR and retained in-frame beta chains. Every CDR3 protein is listed once, alongside the most common genes and DNA of its rows. The sample records fewer than 2 million distinct CDR3 sequences, about two fifths of which are singletons. In total, the top ten clones hold around 23% of the sample. Sequencing used blood. The origin of the receptors is a human donor in good health.

As for this clonotype: This may stem from a read error, because a much larger clone lies one nucleotide away. The chain joins TRBV12-3 or TRBV12-4 to TRBJ2-7; 16 nucleotides match TRBD2. V was pared by 3 bases and J by 12 bases, with 14 bases of the junction left unmatched. The CDR3 has 17 residues. The CDR3 reads CASSLGTSGGAGETRYF. Here the CDR3 DNA reads TGTGCCAGCAGTTTGGGGACTAGCGGGGGGGCCGGGGAGACCCGGTACTTC.

V is TRBV4-2 and J is TRBJ2-5; D perhaps matches TRBD1 (7 bases). Germline CDR1 reads LGHNA; CDR2 reads YNFKEQ. With 0 bases removed from V and 1 base from J, the gap between germline ends came to 18 bases. The CDR3 extends over 18 amino acids. Here the CDR3 DNA reads TGTGCCAGCAGCCAAGACAACCTCAGGGGGGTTTCCCAAGAGACCCAGTACTTC. Protein: CASSQDNLRGVSQETQYF.

This clonotype showed up just a few times. The rearrangement links TRBV11-2 to TRBJ2-3; D unclear. The CDR3 contains 16 residues. V shed 5 bases and J shed 0 bases, with 15 bases lying between them. Per the germline V gene, CDR1 is SGHAT and CDR2 is FQNNGV. The CDR3 protein is CASSQTGQTSTDTQYF. Here the CDR3 DNA reads TGTGCCAGCAGCCAAACCGGGCAGACTAGCACAGATACGCAGTATTTT.